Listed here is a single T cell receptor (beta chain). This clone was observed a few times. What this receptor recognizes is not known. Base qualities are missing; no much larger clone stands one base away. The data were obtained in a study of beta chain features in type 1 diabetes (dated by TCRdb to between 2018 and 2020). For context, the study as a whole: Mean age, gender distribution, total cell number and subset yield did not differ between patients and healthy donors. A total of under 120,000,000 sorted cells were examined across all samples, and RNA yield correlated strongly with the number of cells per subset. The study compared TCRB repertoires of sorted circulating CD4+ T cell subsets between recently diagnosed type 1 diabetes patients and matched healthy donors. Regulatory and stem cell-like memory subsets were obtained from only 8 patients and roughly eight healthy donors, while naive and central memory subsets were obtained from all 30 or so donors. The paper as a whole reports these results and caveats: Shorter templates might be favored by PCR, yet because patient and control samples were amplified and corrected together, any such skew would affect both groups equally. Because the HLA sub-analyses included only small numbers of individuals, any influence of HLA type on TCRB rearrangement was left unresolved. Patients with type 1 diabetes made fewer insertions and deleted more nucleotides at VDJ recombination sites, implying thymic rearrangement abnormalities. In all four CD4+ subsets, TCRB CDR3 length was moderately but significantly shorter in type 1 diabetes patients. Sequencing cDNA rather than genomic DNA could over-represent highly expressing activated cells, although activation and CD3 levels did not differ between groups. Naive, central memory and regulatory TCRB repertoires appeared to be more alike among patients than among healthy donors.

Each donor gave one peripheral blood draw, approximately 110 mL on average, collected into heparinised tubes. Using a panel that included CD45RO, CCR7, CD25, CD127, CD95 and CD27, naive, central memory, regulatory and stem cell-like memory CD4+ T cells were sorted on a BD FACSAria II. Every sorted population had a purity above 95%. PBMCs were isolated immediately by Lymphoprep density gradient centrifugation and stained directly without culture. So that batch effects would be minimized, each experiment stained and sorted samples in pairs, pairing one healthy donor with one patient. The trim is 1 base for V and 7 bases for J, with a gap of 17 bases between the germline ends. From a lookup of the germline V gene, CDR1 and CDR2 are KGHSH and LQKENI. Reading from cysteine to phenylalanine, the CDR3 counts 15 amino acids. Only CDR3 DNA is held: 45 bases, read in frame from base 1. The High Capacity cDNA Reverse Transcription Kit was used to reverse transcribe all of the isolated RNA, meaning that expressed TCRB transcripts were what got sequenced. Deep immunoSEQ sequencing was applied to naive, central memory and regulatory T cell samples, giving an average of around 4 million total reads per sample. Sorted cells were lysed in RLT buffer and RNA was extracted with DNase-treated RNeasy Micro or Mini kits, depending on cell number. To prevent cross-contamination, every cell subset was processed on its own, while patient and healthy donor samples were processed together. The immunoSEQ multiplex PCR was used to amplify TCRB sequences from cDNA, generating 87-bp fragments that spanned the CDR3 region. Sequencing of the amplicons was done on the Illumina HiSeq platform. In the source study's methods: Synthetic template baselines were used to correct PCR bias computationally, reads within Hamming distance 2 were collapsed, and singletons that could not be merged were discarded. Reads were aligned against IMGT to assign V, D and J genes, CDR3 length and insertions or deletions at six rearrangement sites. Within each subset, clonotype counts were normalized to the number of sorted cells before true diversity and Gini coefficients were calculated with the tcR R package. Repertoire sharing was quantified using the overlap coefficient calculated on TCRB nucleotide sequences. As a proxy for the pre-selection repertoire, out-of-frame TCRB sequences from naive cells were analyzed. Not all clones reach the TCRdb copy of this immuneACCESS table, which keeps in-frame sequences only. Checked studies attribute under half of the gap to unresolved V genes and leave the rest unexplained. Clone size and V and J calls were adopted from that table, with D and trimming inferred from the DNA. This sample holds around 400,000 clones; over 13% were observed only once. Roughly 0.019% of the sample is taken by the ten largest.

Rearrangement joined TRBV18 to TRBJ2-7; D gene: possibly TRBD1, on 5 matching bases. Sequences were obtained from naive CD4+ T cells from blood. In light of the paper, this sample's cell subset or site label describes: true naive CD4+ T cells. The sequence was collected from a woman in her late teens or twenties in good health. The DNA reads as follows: TGTGCCAGCTCACCACACATTCAGGGCGGTTCGGAGCAGTACTTC. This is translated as CASSPHIQGGSEQYF.